What follows are 3 T cell receptor beta chains derived from one specimen sequenced in a study of blood T cell repertoires in COVID-19. Produced via immunoSEQ multiplex PCR; TCRdb's table is partial and in-frame only. The table shows about 300,000 clones, with 80% to 90% occurring only once. Sequences were obtained from peripheral blood. Source of these receptors: a woman in her forties or fifties with acute or convalescent COVID-19.

This clone occurred once. This sequence joins TRBV7-9 and TRBJ2-7, with D perhaps matching TRBD1 (6 bases). Germline V gene data show CDR1 as SEHNR and CDR2 as FQNEAQ (reference sequence). Trimming cost V 3 bases and J 6 bases, with 12 bases left between them. The CDR3 consists of 13 residues. The DNA for the CDR3 is TGTGCCAGCAGCTTTTCCCGGACAGCCGAGCAGTACGTC. As protein: CASSFSRTAEQYV.

The V call is TRBV6-7, the J call TRBJ2-3; 14 bases are a match to TRBD2. TRBV6-7 is labeled an ORF, and its function is uncertain. Trimming removed 6 bases from V and 7 bases from J; junction bases left unmatched: 18. The CDR3 is 19 residues long. DNA for the CDR3: TGTGCCAGCAGACCCACGGGACTAGCGGGAGTTCCCTTTATGAATACGCAGTATTTT. Protein: CASRPTGLAGVPFMNTQYF.

V gene TRBV3-1 (or the pseudogene TRBV3-2) combines with J gene TRBJ2-3; D gene unclear. The CDR3 length is 13 residues. The germline gives CDR1 LGHDT, CDR2 YNNKEL (reference sequence). The germline V and J ends were trimmed by 4 bases and 5 bases, with 10 bases remaining between them. CDR3 residues: CASSRRGEDTQYF. CDR3 in DNA: TGTGCCAGCAGCCGCCGAGGCGAAGATACGCAGTATTTT.